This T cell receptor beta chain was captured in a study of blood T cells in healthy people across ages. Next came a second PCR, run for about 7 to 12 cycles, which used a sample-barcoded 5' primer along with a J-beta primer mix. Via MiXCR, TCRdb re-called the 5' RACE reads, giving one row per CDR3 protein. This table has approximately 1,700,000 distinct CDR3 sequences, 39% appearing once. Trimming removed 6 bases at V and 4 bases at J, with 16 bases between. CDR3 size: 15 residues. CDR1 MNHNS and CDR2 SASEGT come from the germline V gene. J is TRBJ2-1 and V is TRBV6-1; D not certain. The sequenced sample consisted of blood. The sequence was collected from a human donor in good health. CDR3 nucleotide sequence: TGTGCCAGCAGGGACCAACCTATGGGGTACAATGAGCAGTTCTTC. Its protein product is CASRDQPMGYNEQFF.